The 17 T cell receptor beta chains presented below share a single source sample, sequenced in a study of blood T cell repertoires in COVID-19. The protocol was immunoSEQ multiplex PCR, while the TCRdb copy is restricted to in-frame clones and leaves out a portion. The table lists some 240,000 clones, roughly 85% of them singletons. Sequenced input: peripheral blood. The receptors derive from a woman between 70 and 85 years old with COVID-19, enrolled during active disease.

The rearrangement links TRBV10-3 to TRBJ2-5; 9 nucleotides line up with TRBD1. Germline V gives CDR1 ENHRY, CDR2 SYGVKD. The J segment lost 5 bases and the V segment lost 6 bases, leaving 10 bases of the junction unmatched. This CDR3 has 15 residues. In DNA form, the CDR3 reads TGTGCCATCAGACCAAGGGACAGGGACGGGGAGACCCAGTACTTC. This translates into CAIRPRDRDGETQYF.

This clone showed up just a few times. The J gene is TRBJ1-2, the V gene TRBV2; D is unclear. The CDR3 spans 14 residues. Germline V gives CDR1 SNHLY, CDR2 FYNNEI. Trimming took off 6 bases at V and 0 bases at J, with 11 bases between the two ends. CDR3 DNA sequence: TGTGCCAGCAGGGAGAGGACTGCTAACTATGGCTACACCTTC. Translated, it gives CASRERTANYGYTF.

The chain employs TRBV5-4 and TRBJ1-1; 9 bases are shared with TRBD1. The CDR3 has 13 residues. The J segment lost 10 bases and the V segment lost 4 bases, leaving 8 bases of the junction unmatched. In germline, CDR1 is SGHNT, CDR2 YYREEE (reference sequence). CDR3 protein: CASSLQGADGAFF. The CDR3 DNA follows: TGTGCCAGCAGCCTACAGGGGGCGGACGGAGCTTTCTTT. Complete variable domain (other parts from reference TRBV5-4 and TRBJ1-1): ETGVTQSPTHLIKTRGQQVTLRCSSQSGHNTVSWYQQALGQGPQFIFQYYREEENGRGNFPPRFSGLQFPNYSSELNVNALELDDSALYLCASSLQGADGAFFGQGTRLTVV.

This chain uses TRBV18 with TRBJ1-6; TRBD1 is a possible D gene (5 bases). V was cut by 1 base and J by 6 bases, with 16 bases left in between. Germline lookup yields CDR1 KGHSH and CDR2 LQKENI. CDR3 size: 17 residues. CDR3 nucleotide sequence: TGTGCCAGCTCACCACTCGGATCGCAGGGTTTTAATTCACCCCTCCACTTT. Translating it yields CASSPLGSQGFNSPLHF.

This clone showed up just once. V is TRBV7-9 and J is TRBJ2-4; D unresolved. Germline-derived CDR1 and CDR2 are SEHNR and FQNEAQ (reference sequence). This CDR3 has 14 residues. V was cut by 0 bases and J by 8 bases, with 11 bases left in between. The chain's CDR3 is CASSLASGLDIQYF. The DNA for the CDR3 is TGTGCCAGCAGCTTAGCCTCAGGTTTGGACATTCAGTACTTC.

The chain's CDR3 is CASRSGKLETQYF. The DNA of the CDR3 is TGCGCCAGCAGGTCGGGAAAATTGGAGACCCAGTACTTC. The chain is built from TRBV4-3 and TRBJ2-5; weak D call: TRBD2 (5 bases). The CDR3 covers 13 residues. Trimming shortened V by 6 bases and J by 5 bases, and 13 bases separated the two germline ends. From germline, CDR1 is LGHNA and CDR2 YSLEER.

The CDR3 nucleotides read TGCGCCAGCAGCTTGGCGAAGTCGAGTAGCATGGGCACCGGGGAGCTGTTTTTT. As protein: CASSLAKSSSMGTGELFF. J is TRBJ2-2 and V is TRBV5-1; D remains ambiguous. Trimming removed 0 bases at V and 4 bases at J, with 19 bases between. Per germline, CDR1 SGHRS and CDR2 YFSETQ. CDR3 length: 18 residues.

This clone appeared once. The rearrangement uses TRBV24-1 and TRBJ2-1, with 11 nucleotides matching TRBD2. Germline CDR1 and CDR2: KGHDR and SFDVKD. The ends lost 1 base at V and 5 bases at J; junction bases unmatched: 6. The CDR3 contains 17 residues. The CDR3 spells CATSDFSLAGDDNEQFF. CDR3 in DNA: TGTGCCACCAGTGATTTCTCACTAGCGGGGGACGACAATGAGCAGTTCTTC.

The rearrangement uses TRBV10-3 and TRBJ2-7, with TRBD1 identical over 10 bases. The CDR3 sequence is 14 residues long. V dropped 9 bases and J dropped 0; count of bases not matched to a gene: 5. The germline V gene encodes CDR1 ENHRY and CDR2 SYGVKD. This CDR3 is CAIRGDRGSYEQYF. In DNA form, the CDR3 reads TGTGCCATTAGGGGGGACAGGGGCTCCTACGAGCAGTACTTC.

The CDR3 DNA follows: TGTGCCAGTAGTGTGGACAGGTCCACTGAAGCTTTCTTT. It codes for CASSVDRSTEAFF. The V and J genes are TRBV19 and TRBJ1-1; 7 nucleotides agree with TRBD1. Germline lookup yields CDR1 LNHDA and CDR2 SQIVND (reference sequence). This CDR3 is 13 amino acids long. Trimming at V came to 5 bases and at J to 4 bases, leaving 4 bases not matched to a gene.

This sequence joins TRBV6-2 or TRBV6-3 and TRBJ1-5; D is possibly TRBD1 (6 bases). V shed 1 base and J shed 1 base, with 8 bases lying between them. CDR1 MNHEY and CDR2 SVGEGT come from the germline V gene. The CDR3 totals 15 residues. The CDR3 region is CASSYWTVSNQPQHF. The CDR3 coding sequence is TGTGCCAGCAGTTACTGGACAGTCAGCAATCAGCCCCAGCATTTT.

In this sample, this clone turned up a few times. V and J are TRBV29-1 and TRBJ1-1; no definite D call. Germline values: CDR1 SQVTM, CDR2 ANQGSEA. This CDR3 is built from 13 residues. Trimming took off 6 bases at V and 1 base at J, with 12 bases between the two ends. The CDR3: CSVLQAGNTEAFF. The CDR3 DNA sequence: TGCAGCGTGCTTCAAGCAGGGAACACTGAAGCTTTCTTT.

The chain combines TRBV7-3 with TRBJ2-3, with D maybe TRBD2 (6 bases). Between the trimmed V and J ends, which lost 5 bases and 2 bases, there was a span of 20 bases. CDR3 length equals 17 residues. Germline CDR1 SGHTA, CDR2 FQGTGA. The CDR3 sequence is CASSKGRGTPTTDTQYF. Written as DNA, the CDR3 is TGTGCCAGCAGCAAGGGAAGAGGGACTCCAACCACAGATACGCAGTATTTT.

V usage is TRBV5-1 and J usage is TRBJ2-7, with 8 bases that match TRBD1. Germline V gene sequence: CDR1 SGHRS, CDR2 YFSETQ. The J segment lost 2 bases and the V segment lost 4 bases, leaving 5 bases of the junction unmatched. CDR3 length: 14 residues. The CDR3 sequence is CASSATGAPYEQYF. CDR3 coding DNA: TGCGCCAGCAGCGCGACAGGGGCCCCCTACGAGCAGTACTTC.

This clone has only one observation. The V call is TRBV19, the J call TRBJ2-2; D gene uncertain. The V gene's germline CDR1 is LNHDA and CDR2 SQIVND (reference sequence). The CDR3 is 15 amino acids. With 5 bases removed from V and 2 bases from J, the gap between germline ends came to 12 bases. CDR3 nucleotides: TGTGCCAGTAGTCCTGGCAGGCGAAACACCGGGGAGCTGTTTTTT. Its translation is CASSPGRRNTGELFF.

This chain uses TRBV11-2 with TRBJ1-1, with a possible D match to TRBD1 (5 bases). V was cut by 5 bases and J by 6 bases, with 19 bases left in between. This CDR3 is built from 15 residues. Germline lookup yields CDR1 SGHAT and CDR2 FQNNGV. CDR3 amino acids: CASSLLGQGLAEAFF. CDR3 sequence (DNA): TGTGCCAGCAGCCTATTAGGACAAGGGCTGGCTGAAGCTTTCTTT.

This clone was found once. This sequence joins TRBV18 and TRBJ1-4, with D unclear. Between the trimmed V and J ends, which lost 3 bases and 4 bases, there was a span of 6 bases. This CDR3 has 13 amino acids. The germline gives CDR1 KGHSH, CDR2 LQKENI. The CDR3: CASSPLINEKLFF. For the CDR3, the DNA is TGTGCCAGCTCACCTCTAATTAATGAAAAACTGTTTTTT.